This T cell receptor beta chain was recorded in a study of T cells in Graves' hyperthyroidism and ophthalmopathy. V was shortened by 7 bases and J by 0 bases, with 19 bases between the two germline ends. In germline, CDR1 is MDHEN, CDR2 SYDVKM. The CDR3 spans 18 residues. This clonotype was found many times. Disease duration was under 3 months in the ophthalmopathy patients, who also had a Clinical Activity Score of at least 3 and a NOSPECS grade of at least 4. The study left out patients who had uncontrolled infection, other autoimmune disease, pregnancy or lactation. Each diagnosis was grounded in clinical symptoms, serum thyroxine and TRAb, thyroid ultrasound, and orbital computed tomography. The PBMCs were sourced from fresh peripheral blood (around 10 ml). There were TCR beta CDR3 regions amplified from RNA transcripts. First-round RT-PCR of the TCR CDR3 relied on the HTBI primer set. TCRdb used MiXCR to reprocess the multiplex PCR reads, holding one entry per CDR3 protein. This table holds a few hundred thousand distinct CDR3 sequences, roughly 15% found once.

The V call is TRBV28, the J call TRBJ1-6; D possibly corresponds to TRBD1 (5 bases). This sequence originates from a woman in her thirties with Graves' ophthalmopathy. What was sequenced was blood. The CDR3 protein is CASKPGGGGSSYNSPLHF. The CDR3 DNA reads as TGTGCCAGCAAACCGGGTGGGGGGGGGAGCTCCTATAATTCACCCCTCCACTTT.